Here is one TCR beta chain with its context. Antigen unknown. The V gene's germline CDR1 is SGHTS and CDR2 YDEGEE. V lost 1 base and J lost 6, with 6 bases in between. The CDR3 contains 12 residues. These data come from a study of cytomegalovirus exposure and HLA in healthy donors. Researchers ran the PCR with 60 Vbeta and 13 Jbeta primers. Clones were read by immunoSEQ multiplex PCR, and TCRdb kept only the in-frame ones, dropping some. The sample lists around 190,000 clones, around four fifths seen once, with 1.1% in the top ten. Regarding the study as a whole: Follow-up analysis later connected one missense variant in DCLRE1C with trimming of TCR beta V- and J-genes.

The specimen sequenced was PBMCs. V is TRBV5-8 and J is TRBJ2-3, with a tentative D call TRBD2 (6 bases). This TCR was recovered from a woman aged 40 to 50 in good health and CMV-seronegative. As DNA, the CDR3 is TGTGCCAGCAGCTTGCGGGGGGATACGCAGTATTTT. Translating it yields CASSLRGDTQYF.